The clone carrying this TCR beta chain was picked up a small number of times. Its antigen is undetermined. This record belongs to a study of vaccination and CD4 T cells after COVID-19. Study context: Four females and six males made up the convalescents, with two Hispanic. Control cultures were given a CEFX pool, an HIV-1 Nef pool, or no peptide.

Scientists ran DNA taken from cultured CD4+ T cells through the Oncomine TCR Beta short-read assay for sequencing. TCRdb re-analysed the PCR reads in MiXCR, keeping a single row per CDR3 protein. The table includes 15,000 to 25,000 distinct CDR3 sequences, approximately 50% detected once. Specified treatment: approximately nine-day PBMC culture with coronavirus spike peptide pools or control peptides (ViraFEST assay). The authors swapped half the medium for fresh IL-2 medium on days 3 and 7. Germline-derived CDR1 and CDR2 are MDHEN and SYDVKM. This CDR3 is built from 16 residues. The V end lost 6 bases, the J end lost 5 bases, and 23 bases lay between the germline ends. General observations from the study: Only post-vaccination samples contained a median approximately 90% of the reactive clones in convalescent patients.

The J gene is TRBJ2-7, the V gene TRBV28, with D tentatively TRBD2 (5 bases). This sequence originates from a human donor who had recovered from COVID-19. Sequencing used CD4+ T cells from blood, cultured in vitro. This CDR3 is CASSGILAIFLHEQYF. DNA of the CDR3: TGTGCCAGCAGCGGCATTCTAGCAATATTCCTACACGAGCAGTACTTC.